The 17 T cell receptor beta chains presented below share a single source sample, sequenced in a study of PD-L1 blockade in urothelial cancer. Noted time point: pretreatment peripheral blood. Sequenced by immunoSEQ multiplex PCR; TCRdb stores in-frame clones only, minus some. This table has approximately 50,000 clones, roughly 84% appearing once. The specimen was PBMCs, collected around atezolizumab (anti-PD-L1) treatment. The receptor source for this set is a man aged 60 to 69 with urothelial cancer.

The V and J genes are TRBV29-1 and TRBJ1-2; the D is unclear. This CDR3 is built from 11 residues. In germline, CDR1 is SQVTM, CDR2 ANQGSEA. V lost 6 bases to trimming and J lost 3 bases, with 8 bases between them. The CDR3 DNA is TGCAGCGTGGGAGAACACTATGGCTACACCTTC. It specifies CSVGEHYGYTF.

Written as DNA, the CDR3 is TGTGCCAGTAGTATAGGACAATACACTGAAGCTTTCTTT. Translated, it gives CASSIGQYTEAFF. The J gene is TRBJ1-1, the V gene TRBV19; D not resolved. Germline V gene data show CDR1 as LNHDA and CDR2 as SQIVND (reference sequence). Trimming removed 1 base from V and 3 bases from J, with 6 bases in between. The CDR3 is made up of 13 amino acids.

This chain connects TRBV19 to TRBJ1-1; 11 nucleotides match TRBD1. This CDR3 region has 16 residues. Germline CDR1 is LNHDA and CDR2 is SQIVND (reference sequence). V lost 4 bases and J lost 1; bases outside the gene matches: 5. CDR3 in DNA: TGTGCCAGTAGTACGGGGACAGGGGGAGGGAACACTGAAGCTTTCTTT. Amino acid sequence: CASSTGTGGGNTEAFF.

The rearrangement links TRBV19 to TRBJ2-7, with TRBD1 identical over 9 bases. Germline trimming cut 4 bases from V and 3 bases from J; bases unmatched to any gene: 7. This CDR3 comprises 15 residues. Germline V lookup: CDR1 LNHDA, CDR2 SQIVND (reference sequence). CDR3 DNA: TGTGCCAGTAGTAAAACAGGGGGCGCTGGCTACGAGCAGTACTTC. It specifies CASSKTGGAGYEQYF.

The V call is TRBV7-2, the J call TRBJ2-3; 10 bases are shared with TRBD2. V gave up 0 bases and J gave up 2 bases; unmatched junction bases: 2. Germline V CDR1 and CDR2: SGHTA, FQGNSA. The CDR3 runs 16 residues. CDR3 sequence reads: CASSLALAGATDTQYF. DNA for the CDR3: TGTGCCAGCAGCTTAGCGCTAGCGGGGGCCACAGATACGCAGTATTTT.

The chain has TRBV6-6 and TRBJ1-5; D is possibly TRBD1 (5 bases). Germline CDR1 and CDR2: MNHNY and SVGAGI (reference sequence). V lost 8 bases to trimming and J lost 2 bases, with 19 bases between them. The CDR3 extends over 16 amino acids. The CDR3 coding sequence is TGTGCCAGCTTCCTGGGGCCTAGTTACGGCAATCAGCCCCAGCATTTT. This encodes CASFLGPSYGNQPQHF.

This clone has more than one count but fewer than ten. This sample also contains other DNA sequences that code for the same CDR3. The gene calls are TRBV7-9 and TRBJ1-1; D may be TRBD1 (6 bases). Germline lookup yields CDR1 SEHNR and CDR2 FQNEAQ (reference sequence). The V gene lost 2 bases and the J gene lost 1 base, with 11 bases spanning the gap. The CDR3 spans 15 residues. The CDR3 DNA reads TGTGCCAGCAGCTTAAGAGCAGGGGCGAACACTGAAGCTTTCTTT. Translated: CASSLRAGANTEAFF.

V and J are TRBV28 and TRBJ2-7; TRBD2 aligns across 9 bases. After removal of 7 bases from V and 0 bases from J, the junction contained 7 bases not matched to a gene. The CDR3 totals 15 residues. Germline V gene data show CDR1 as MDHEN and CDR2 as SYDVKM. This CDR3 is CASKRASGISYEQYF. The CDR3 DNA sequence: TGTGCCAGCAAACGCGCTAGCGGGATCTCCTACGAGCAGTACTTC.

In its sample, this clone was seen once. The chain is built from TRBV27 and TRBJ1-1; tentative D call: TRBD1 (5 bases). V was clipped by 3 bases and J by 4 bases, with 15 bases between them. Germline lookup yields CDR1 MNHEY and CDR2 SMNVEV (reference sequence). The length of the CDR3 is 15 residues. CDR3 region: CASSFRLRDGTEAFF. Written as DNA, the CDR3 is TGTGCCAGCAGTTTTCGTCTCAGGGATGGCACTGAAGCTTTCTTT.

This chain joins TRBV10-3 and TRBJ1-4, with D perhaps matching TRBD1 (5 bases). CDR1 ENHRY and CDR2 SYGVKD come from the germline V gene. The CDR3 is 15 residues long. The V end lost 10 bases, the J end lost 4 bases, and 19 bases lay between the germline ends. Here the CDR3 DNA reads TGTGCCACATCCGGGGGGGGGATAATTAATGAAAAACTGTTTTTT. This gives the protein CATSGGGIINEKLFF.

The chain carries TRBV5-1 and TRBJ2-7, with 9 bases aligning to TRBD2. Germline V gives CDR1 SGHRS, CDR2 YFSETQ. The CDR3 runs 19 residues. V shed 0 bases, J shed 1 base, and the junction held 14 bases outside the gene matches. CDR3 region: CASSLAGRGLAGASYEQYF. CDR3 DNA sequence: TGCGCCAGCAGCTTGGCAGGCAGGGGTTTAGCGGGGGCATCCTACGAGCAGTACTTC.

The J gene is TRBJ1-2, the V gene TRBV4-3; 9 nucleotides match TRBD1. Looked up from germline, CDR1 is LGHNA and CDR2 is YSLEER. Germline trimming cut 1 base from V and 4 bases from J; bases unmatched to any gene: 13. The CDR3 has 18 amino acids. In nucleotides, the CDR3 is TGCGCCAGCAGCCAAGCTACCGGGACAGGGTCCTTTGGCTATGGCTACACCTTC. Amino acids: CASSQATGTGSFGYGYTF.

V gene TRBV5-4 combines with J gene TRBJ1-1; D gene unclear. This CDR3 is built from 13 residues. Germline V gene sequence: CDR1 SGHNT, CDR2 YYREEE (reference sequence). V dropped 1 base and J dropped 3 bases, with 7 bases sitting between them. The CDR3 sequence is CASSLSRDTEAFF. CDR3 DNA: TGTGCCAGCAGCTTGTCGAGGGACACTGAAGCTTTCTTT.

CDR3 amino acids: CATSDRDYEQYF. The CDR3 nucleotides are TGCGCCACCTCGGACAGGGACTACGAGCAGTACTTC. V and J are TRBV10-1 and TRBJ2-7; 8 bases match TRBD1. After removal of 10 bases from V and 3 bases from J, the junction contained 5 bases not matched to a gene. CDR1 and CDR2 from the germline V gene are WNHNN and SYGVQD (reference sequence). The CDR3 totals 12 residues.

This clone was detected only a few times. The chain employs TRBV27 and TRBJ2-7, with TRBD2 identical over 12 bases. This CDR3 is built from 14 residues. The germline V gene has CDR1 MNHEY and CDR2 SMNVEV (reference sequence). After removal of 6 bases from V and 4 bases from J, the junction contained 4 bases not matched to a gene. CDR3 region: CASRQTSGSYEQYF. The DNA of the CDR3 is TGTGCCAGCAGACAGACTAGCGGGAGTTACGAGCAGTACTTC.

The genes are TRBV11-2 and TRBJ1-1; 11 positions match TRBD1. Unmatched junction bases numbered 7, after V lost 0 bases and J lost 4 bases. In germline, CDR1 is SGHAT, CDR2 FQNNGV. The CDR3 runs 17 residues. The CDR3 here is CASSLDWTGGSSTEAFF. CDR3 DNA: TGTGCCAGCAGCTTAGACTGGACAGGGGGCTCAAGCACTGAAGCTTTCTTT.

V and J are TRBV5-1 and TRBJ2-7, with a tentative D call TRBD2 (6 bases). CDR3 length: 14 residues. Trimming removed 3 bases from V and 7 bases from J, with 17 bases in between. Germline V lookup: CDR1 SGHRS, CDR2 YFSETQ. The CDR3 loop reads CASSSRGSQMEQYF. In DNA, the CDR3 is TGCGCCAGCAGCTCGCGGGGTAGCCAAATGGAGCAGTACTTC.